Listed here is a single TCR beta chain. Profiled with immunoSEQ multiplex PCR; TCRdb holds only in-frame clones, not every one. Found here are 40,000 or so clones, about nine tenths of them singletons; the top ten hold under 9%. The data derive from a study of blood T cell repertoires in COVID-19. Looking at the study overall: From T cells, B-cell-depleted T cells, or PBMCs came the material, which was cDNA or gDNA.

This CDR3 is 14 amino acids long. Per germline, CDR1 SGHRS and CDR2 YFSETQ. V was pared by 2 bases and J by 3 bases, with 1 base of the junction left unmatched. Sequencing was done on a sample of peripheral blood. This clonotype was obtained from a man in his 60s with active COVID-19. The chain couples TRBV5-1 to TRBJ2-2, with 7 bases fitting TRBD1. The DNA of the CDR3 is TGCGCCAGCAGCTTCGGGACAGACACCGGGGAGCTGTTTTTT. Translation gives CASSFGTDTGELFF. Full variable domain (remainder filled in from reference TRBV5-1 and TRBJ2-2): KAGVTQTPRYLIKTRGQQVTLSCSPISGHRSVSWYQQTPGQGLQFLFEYFSETQRNKGNFPGRFSGRQFSNSRSEMNVSTLELGDSALYLCASSFGTDTGELFFGEGSRLTVL.